Given below is one TCR beta chain in context. Its antigen remains unidentified. Original handling: Because ImmunoSEQ provided only junction sequences with no quality scores, the filtering differed. Only in-frame clones appear in the TCRdb table, and some are missing; sequencing was by immunoSEQ multiplex PCR. V and J calls and clone size are as listed in that table; D and trimming were resolved from the DNA. The table shows 700,000 or so clones, with about two thirds occurring only once. These data come from a study of shared clonotypes between healthy human individuals. Study details: The study drew on two women and three men aged 18 to 49 as donors.

Study-wide results and caveats: For naive CD4 cells, 4% to 5% of clonotypes were shared across a handful of donors. Generation probabilities of non-shared clonotypes were lower (relative to those shared by all four donors).

The receptor was isolated from a woman aged 25 to 39 in good health. Source material: memory CD4+ T cells sorted from blood. Subset given: CD45RA-negative fraction.

CDR3 sequence: CASSQGRETQYF. The CDR3 coding sequence is TGCGCCAGCTCTCAAGGGAGAGAGACCCAGTACTTC. The chain links TRBV5-1 to TRBJ2-5; maybe TRBD2 (5 bases). The CDR3 contains 12 residues. Germline CDR1 is SGHRS and CDR2 is YFSETQ. Trimming left V 7 bases short and J 4 bases short, with 11 bases between.